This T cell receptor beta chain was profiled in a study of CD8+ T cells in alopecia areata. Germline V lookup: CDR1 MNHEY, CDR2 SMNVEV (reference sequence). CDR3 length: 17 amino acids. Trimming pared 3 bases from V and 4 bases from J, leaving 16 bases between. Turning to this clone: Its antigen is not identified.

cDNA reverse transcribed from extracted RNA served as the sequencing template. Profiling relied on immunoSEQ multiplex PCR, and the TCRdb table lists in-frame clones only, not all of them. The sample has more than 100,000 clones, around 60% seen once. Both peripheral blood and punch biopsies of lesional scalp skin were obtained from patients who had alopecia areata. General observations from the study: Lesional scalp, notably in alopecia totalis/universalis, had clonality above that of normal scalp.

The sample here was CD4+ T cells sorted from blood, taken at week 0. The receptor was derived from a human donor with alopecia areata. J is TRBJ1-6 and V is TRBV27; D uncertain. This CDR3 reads CASSFRSRGTYNSPLHF. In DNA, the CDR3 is TGTGCCAGCAGTTTTCGGTCGCGGGGAACATATAATTCACCCCTCCACTTT.